This paragraph reports one T cell receptor (beta chain). Trimming took off 2 bases at V and 6 bases at J, with 5 bases between the two ends. This CDR3 is built from 11 residues. The source of the sample is a study of blood T cell repertoires in COVID-19. On the study more broadly: Sources were T cells, B-cell-depleted T cells, or PBMCs; the material itself was cDNA or gDNA.

Clones were read by immunoSEQ multiplex PCR, and TCRdb kept only the in-frame ones, dropping some. The sample has about 50,000 clones; approximately 89% are singletons. The specimen sequenced was peripheral blood. This sequence joins TRBV12-3 or TRBV12-4 and TRBJ2-7, with D maybe TRBD1 (5 bases). This TCR was recovered from a human donor with active COVID-19. The donor label of this sample is uncertain. CDR3 sequence reads: CASSLQGEQYF. The CDR3 region has the DNA TGTGCCAGCAGTTTACAGGGCGAGCAGTACTTC.